Listed here are 4 T cell receptor beta chains from one sample, sequenced in a study of T cells in women clearing cervical HPV infection. The table came from immunoSEQ multiplex PCR; TCRdb's copy has only in-frame clones and leaves some out. This sample's table has tens of thousands of clones. Material: blood buffy coat. The receptor set was obtained from a woman between 18 and 70 years old with a cervical HPV16 infection that either progressed to CIN3+ or cleared (not recorded which).

Concerning this clone: The read terminates 3 residues before the CDR3 end, so the remaining end is supplied by the germline J gene. V is TRBV6-2 or TRBV6-3 and J is TRBJ1-2; a possible D gene is TRBD1 (6 bases). Germline-derived CDR1 and CDR2 are MNHEY and SVGEGT. CDR3 size: 15 residues. The CDR3 protein is CASSYLRPTTGGYTF. The CDR3 DNA, read in part, is TGTGCCAGCAGCTACCTCCGGCCGACGACAGGAGGC.

Of note for this clone: The read halts 3 residues ahead of the CDR3 end, with the missing end drawn from the germline J gene. This chain links TRBV7-8 with TRBJ2-3; 7 bases are a match to TRBD1. Germline V gene lookup returns CDR1 SGHVS and CDR2 FQNEAQ. The CDR3 consists of 15 residues. The CDR3: CASSLAGTANQPQYF. CDR3 DNA (partial): TGTGCCAGCAGCTTAGCTGGGACAGCGAATCAGCCG.

About this clone itself: The read falls 3 residues short of the CDR3 end, and the missing part is taken from the germline J gene. This chain connects TRBV20-1 to TRBJ2-5, with 7 bases matching TRBD1. The V gene end was trimmed by 5 bases and the J gene end by 4 bases; junction bases not matched to a gene: 7. Germline V gives CDR1 DFQATT, CDR2 SNEGSKA (reference sequence). The CDR3 is made up of 13 amino acids. CDR3 residues: CSAVRDSGETQYF. The sequenced part of the CDR3 DNA is TGCAGTGCTGTCCGGGACAGTGGAGAGACC.

This CDR3 is CASSEDRGEKLFF. Incomplete CDR3 DNA: TGTGCCAGCAGTGAGGACAGGGGTGAAAAA. The V gene is TRBV12-3 or TRBV12-4, the J gene TRBJ1-4; 9 positions match TRBD1. The DNA ends 3 residues before the CDR3 does, and the rest of the CDR3 is filled in from the germline J gene. V lost 5 bases and J lost 7; bases outside the gene matches: 2. This CDR3 contains 13 residues.